The 26 T cell receptor beta chains below all came from one sample that was sequenced in a study of shared clonotypes between healthy human individuals. TCRdb keeps only in-frame clones here, not all; method: immunoSEQ multiplex PCR. The sample holds under 600,000 clones, around 78% seen once. Sequenced sample: PBMCs. These receptor sequences come from a woman aged 40 to 49 in good health. Some clones in this sample may be carry-over from other donors' samples.

The rearrangement uses TRBV30 and TRBJ1-4; no reliable D call. V was clipped by 5 bases and J by 3 bases, with 13 bases between them. This CDR3 is built from 14 residues. The germline V gene has CDR1 GTSNPN and CDR2 SVGIG (reference sequence). The CDR3 loop is CAWRRKTANEKLFF. The CDR3 DNA reads TGTGCCTGGCGTCGGAAGACGGCTAATGAAAAACTGTTTTTT.

The chain joins TRBV27 to TRBJ2-5; 7 positions agree with TRBD2. The trim removed 6 bases at V and 7 bases at J, leaving 8 bases unmatched. The germline V gene has CDR1 MNHEY and CDR2 SMNVEV (reference sequence). This CDR3 comprises 13 residues. The CDR3 here is CASSQIPGGTQYF. The CDR3 nucleotides are TGTGCCAGCAGCCAAATACCGGGGGGGACCCAGTACTTC.

The rearrangement uses TRBV9 and TRBJ2-5; no reliable D call. The V end lost 0 bases, the J end lost 4 bases, and 13 bases lay between the germline ends. The CDR3 covers 15 residues. Germline CDR1 is SGDLS and CDR2 is YYNGEE. CDR3 in DNA: TGTGCCAGCAGCGTAGGCTCGAGGTTTCTAGAGACCCAGTACTTC. This gives the protein CASSVGSRFLETQYF.

This clone was seen a few times. A read error may be the cause here, since a much bigger clone is one base away. The same CDR3 arises from other DNA sequences in this sample as well. The rearrangement joins TRBV28 to TRBJ1-1, with a possible D match to TRBD1 (6 bases). The germline V gene encodes CDR1 MDHEN and CDR2 SYDVKM. This CDR3 spans 12 amino acids. CDR3 coding DNA: TGTGCCAGCAGTGTGGGGGGCACTGAAGCCTTCTTT. Its protein is CASSVGGTEAFF.

This chain joins TRBV6-1 and TRBJ2-5, with 8 nucleotides matching TRBD1. Germline values: CDR1 MNHNS, CDR2 SASEGT. The CDR3 runs to 14 residues. V lost 8 bases and J lost 5; bases outside the gene matches: 10. CDR3 coding DNA: TGTGCCAGCGTACGTCGACAGGGGTCGGAGACCCAGTACTTC. Translated, it gives CASVRRQGSETQYF.

The chain joins TRBV20-1 to TRBJ2-7; 8 nucleotides align to TRBD1. J lost 12 bases, V lost 1 base, and 5 bases had no gene match. The CDR3 has 11 amino acids. Germline CDR1 reads DFQATT; CDR2 reads SNEGSKA (reference sequence). CDR3 sequence: CSARASGGRYF. The CDR3 nucleotides read TGCAGTGCTAGAGCCTCAGGGGGCCGGTACTTC.

This clone was detected only once. The chain carries TRBV28 and TRBJ2-7, with TRBD2 matching over 14 bases. The CDR3 loop spans 20 amino acids. The V gene's germline CDR1 is MDHEN and CDR2 SYDVKM. The CDR3 DNA sequence: TGTCCAGGCAGACTAGCGGGAGGGTCGGAGTTTCGGCCGAGCTCCTACGAGCAGTACTTC. Its protein is CPGRLAGGSEFRPSSYEQYF.

This chain uses TRBV14 with TRBJ1-2, with D possibly being TRBD1 (5 bases). With 2 bases removed from V and 7 bases from J, the gap between germline ends came to 14 bases. The CDR3 has 14 amino acids. Per germline, CDR1 SGHDN and CDR2 FVKESK. CDR3 amino acids: CASSQQTASGGYTF. In DNA form, the CDR3 reads TGTGCCAGCAGCCAACAGACAGCGTCTGGTGGCTACACCTTC.

V usage is TRBV5-4 and J usage is TRBJ2-2, with D unresolved. The CDR3 is made up of 13 amino acids. Germline V CDR1 and CDR2: SGHNT, YYREEE (reference sequence). V was trimmed by 6 bases and J by 2 bases, leaving 8 bases between them. The CDR3 sequence: CASKGQNTGELFF. For the CDR3, the DNA is TGTGCCAGCAAAGGGCAAAACACCGGGGAGCTGTTTTTT.

The genes are TRBV2 and TRBJ1-3; D perhaps matches TRBD1 (5 bases). CDR3 length: 14 residues. Per the germline V gene, CDR1 is SNHLY and CDR2 is FYNNEI. V lost 9 bases, J lost 0 bases, and 12 bases lay in between. DNA of the CDR3: TGTGCCAGTGCAGCAGGGAACTCTGGAAACACCATATATTTT. Residues: CASAAGNSGNTIYF.

In its sample, this clone was seen a few times. The CDR3 coding sequence is TGTGCTAGTGGTTTCGGGACTGAGCAGTTCTTC. It specifies CASGFGTEQFF. The chain is built from TRBV12-5 and TRBJ2-1, with D perhaps being TRBD1 or TRBD2 (5 bases each). The ends were cut back, 3 bases at V and 9 bases at J, with 6 bases in the middle. The CDR3 sequence is 11 residues long. Germline lookup yields CDR1 LGHNT and CDR2 FRNRAP.

This clone was seen a few times. The chain carries TRBV7-2 and TRBJ2-7; tentative D call: TRBD1 (6 bases). This CDR3 contains 14 residues. The germline gives CDR1 SGHTA, CDR2 FQGNSA. The ends were cut back, 1 base at V and 6 bases at J, with 13 bases in the middle. The CDR3 protein is CASSLGLSGVEQYF. CDR3 DNA: TGTGCCAGCAGCTTAGGGTTATCAGGGGTCGAGCAGTACTTC.

CDR3 DNA sequence: TGCAGCGTTGCAACAGCCATGAACACTGAAGCTTTCTTT. Translating it yields CSVATAMNTEAFF. The chain has TRBV29-1 and TRBJ1-1; D is uncertain. The germline CDR1 and CDR2 sequences are SQVTM and ANQGSEA. V lost 4 bases and J lost 0, with 9 bases in between. The CDR3 has 13 amino acids. The full variable domain, in which reference TRBV29-1 and TRBJ1-1 provide the parts outside the CDR3, is SAVISQKPSRDICQRGTSLTIQCQVDSQVTMMFWYRQQPGQSLTLIATANQGSEATYESGFVIDKFPISRPNLTFSTLTVSNMSPEDSSIYLCSVATAMNTEAFFGQGTRLTVV.

This clone was seen more than once but under ten times. Written as DNA, the CDR3 is TGTGCCAGCAGCTCCGGGACAAAATACATCGGTGAGACCCAGTACTTC. Protein sequence: CASSSGTKYIGETQYF. The chain combines TRBV11-2 with TRBJ2-5, with D possibly matching TRBD1 (6 bases). CDR1 is SGHAT, CDR2 FQNNGV, per germline. There are 16 residues in the CDR3. V lost 4 bases and J 5 bases, leaving 20 bases between the germline ends.

This chain joins TRBV28 and TRBJ2-5, with a possible D match to TRBD2 (6 bases). Per the germline V gene, CDR1 is MDHEN and CDR2 is SYDVKM. The CDR3 consists of 13 residues. The V gene lost 6 bases and the J gene lost 13 bases, with 21 bases spanning the gap. The CDR3 is CASRELGAGRMYF. CDR3 coding DNA: TGTGCCAGCAGGGAATTAGGGGCGGGACGGATGTACTTC.

This clone showed up many times. This chain connects TRBV6-1 to TRBJ1-3; perhaps TRBD1 as D (5 bases). Germline V lookup: CDR1 MNHNS, CDR2 SASEGT. The CDR3 extends over 14 amino acids. V was shortened by 7 bases and J by 8 bases, with 18 bases between the two germline ends. The CDR3 DNA is TGTGCCAGCAATCCTCGGGGGGAGGCGGACACCATATATTTT. This sequence encodes CASNPRGEADTIYF.

The genes are TRBV11-2 and TRBJ2-6, with D unresolved. V shed 2 bases and J shed 0 bases, with 8 bases lying between them. From germline, CDR1 is SGHAT and CDR2 FQNNGV. There are 16 residues in the CDR3. CDR3 region: CASSLLGGSGANVLTF. The DNA for the CDR3 is TGTGCCAGCAGCTTATTAGGCGGCTCTGGGGCCAACGTCCTGACTTTC. The full variable domain, its missing parts supplied by reference TRBV11-2 and TRBJ2-6, is EAGVAQSPRYKIIEKRQSVAFWCNPISGHATLYWYQQILGQGPKLLIQFQNNGVVDDSQLPKDRFSAERLKGVDSTLKIQPAKLEDSAVYLCASSLLGGSGANVLTFGAGSRLTVL.

This CDR3 is CASSPTDGSYEQYF. In nucleotides, the CDR3 is TGTGCCAGCTCACCAACGGACGGCTCCTACGAGCAGTACTTC. This rearrangement joins TRBV18 to TRBJ2-7; no reliable D call. Germline V gives CDR1 KGHSH, CDR2 LQKENI. The CDR3 sequence is 14 residues long. Trimming stripped 2 bases from V and 0 bases from J, with 8 bases between. Full variable domain (rest looked up from reference TRBV18 and TRBJ2-7): NAGVMQNPRHLVRRRGQEARLRCSPMKGHSHVYWYRQLPEEGLKFMVYLQKENIIDESGMPKERFSAEFPKEGPSILRIQQVVRGDSAAYFCASSPTDGSYEQYFGPGTRLTVT.

The genes are TRBV4-2 and TRBJ1-4; D is undetermined. This CDR3 contains 15 residues. Germline assignment: CDR1 LGHNA and CDR2 YNFKEQ. With 4 bases removed from V and 4 bases from J, the gap between germline ends came to 13 bases. The CDR3 sequence: CASSRRALYNEKLFF. DNA for the CDR3: TGTGCCAGCAGCCGCCGGGCACTTTATAATGAAAAACTGTTTTTT.

This chain links TRBV7-2 with TRBJ1-2; 7 bases are a match to TRBD1. V lost 0 bases, J lost 2 bases, and 6 bases stayed unmatched. In germline, CDR1 is SGHTA, CDR2 FQGNSA. This CDR3 is built from 16 residues. In DNA, the CDR3 is TGTGCCAGCAGCTTAGCCGGACAGGAAGGAAACTATGGCTACACCTTC. This encodes CASSLAGQEGNYGYTF.

V gene TRBV19 combines with J gene TRBJ2-1; 15 bases line up with TRBD2. Germline V gives CDR1 LNHDA, CDR2 SQIVND (reference sequence). CDR3 length: 19 residues. Trimming took 5 bases from V and 0 from J; bases not matched to a gene: 8. CDR3 loop: CASSPGLAGGGNSYNEQFF. The CDR3 DNA is TGTGCCAGTAGTCCCGGACTAGCGGGAGGGGGGAACTCCTACAATGAGCAGTTCTTC.

V and J are TRBV9 and TRBJ2-7, with no clear D. The V end was cut by 1 base, the J end by 3 bases, with 14 bases between. The germline V gene encodes CDR1 SGDLS and CDR2 YYNGEE. The CDR3 is 15 residues long. The CDR3 sequence: CASSVRSTHLYEQYF. CDR3 DNA: TGTGCCAGCAGCGTAAGATCCACCCACCTCTACGAGCAGTACTTC.

This clone came up a few times. The genes are TRBV19 and TRBJ1-4; tentative D call: TRBD1 (5 bases). V gave up 5 bases and J gave up 10 bases, with 14 bases separating them. CDR1 and CDR2 (germline): LNHDA, SQIVND (reference sequence). This CDR3 has 13 amino acids. The CDR3 spells CASSPYRSGKLFF. The DNA of the CDR3 is TGTGCCAGTAGTCCATACAGGAGCGGAAAACTGTTTTTT. The full variable domain, its missing parts supplied by reference TRBV19 and TRBJ1-4, is DGGITQSPKYLFRKEGQNVTLSCEQNLNHDAMYWYRQDPGQGLRLIYYSQIVNDFQKGDIAEGYSVSREKKESFPLTVTSAQKNPTAFYLCASSPYRSGKLFFGSGTQLSVL.

The chain employs TRBV28 and TRBJ2-7; D is tentatively TRBD1 or TRBD2 (5 bases each). The V gene's germline CDR1 is MDHEN and CDR2 SYDVKM. V dropped 8 bases and J dropped 7 bases, with 18 bases sitting between them. The CDR3 length is 13 residues. The CDR3 loop is CASARLGTLEQYF. The CDR3, as DNA: TGTGCCAGCGCCCGGCTAGGGACCTTGGAGCAGTACTTC. Based on the CDR3 plus reference TRBV28 and TRBJ2-7, the full variable domain is DVKVTQSSRYLVKRTGEKVFLECVQDMDHENMFWYRQDPGLGLRLIYFSYDVKMKEKGDIPEGYSVSREKKERFSLILESASTNQTSMYLCASARLGTLEQYFGPGTRLTVT.

The chain has TRBV6-5 and TRBJ2-1; TRBD1 might be the D (6 bases). V gave up 5 bases and J gave up 0 bases, with 11 bases separating them. The CDR3 consists of 15 residues. CDR1 is MNHEY and CDR2 is SVGAGI in the germline V gene. Here the CDR3 reads CASSLDSSSYNEQFF. The CDR3 coding sequence is TGTGCCAGCAGTCTGGACAGCAGCTCCTACAATGAGCAGTTCTTC.

Comments on this clone: The same CDR3 can be traced to other DNA sequences in this sample. The chain employs TRBV5-1 and TRBJ2-5; D gene uncertain. From germline, CDR1 is SGHRS and CDR2 YFSETQ. Trimming removed 4 bases at V and 3 bases at J, with 10 bases between. The CDR3 sequence is 13 residues long. CDR3 coding DNA: TGCGCCAGCAGCCTTGCGGTGGAAGAGACCCAGTACTTC. Amino acid sequence: CASSLAVEETQYF. The entire variable domain, with the rest obtained from reference TRBV5-1 and TRBJ2-5, is as follows: KAGVTQTPRYLIKTRGQQVTLSCSPISGHRSVSWYQQTPGQGLQFLFEYFSETQRNKGNFPGRFSGRQFSNSRSEMNVSTLELGDSALYLCASSLAVEETQYFGPGTRLLVL.